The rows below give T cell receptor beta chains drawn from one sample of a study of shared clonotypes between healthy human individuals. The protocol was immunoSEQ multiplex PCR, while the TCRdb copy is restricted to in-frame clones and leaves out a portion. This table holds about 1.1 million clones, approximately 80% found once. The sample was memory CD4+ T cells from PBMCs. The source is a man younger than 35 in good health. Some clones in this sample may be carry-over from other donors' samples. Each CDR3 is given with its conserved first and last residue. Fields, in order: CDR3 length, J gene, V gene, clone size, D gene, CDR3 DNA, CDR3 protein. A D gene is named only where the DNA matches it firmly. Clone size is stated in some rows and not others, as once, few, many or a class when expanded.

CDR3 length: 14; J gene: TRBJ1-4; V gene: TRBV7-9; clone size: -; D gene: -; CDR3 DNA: TGTGCCAGCAGCACGGGACTGCTTAATGAAAAACTGTTTTTT; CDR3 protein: CASSTGLLNEKLFF
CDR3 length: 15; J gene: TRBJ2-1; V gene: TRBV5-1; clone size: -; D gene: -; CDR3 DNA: TGCGCCAGCAGCCCCACGGGAGACTCCTACAATGAGCAGTTCTTC; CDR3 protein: CASSPTGDSYNEQFF
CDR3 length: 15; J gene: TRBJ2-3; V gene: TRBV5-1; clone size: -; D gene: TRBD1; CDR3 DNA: TGCGCCAGCAGCTTGAGTCAGGGGGCGTTATATACGCAGTATTTT; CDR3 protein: CASSLSQGALYTQYF
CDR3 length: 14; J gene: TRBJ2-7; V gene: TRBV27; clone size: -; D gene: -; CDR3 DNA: TGTGCCAGCAGCCTGGCCTGGCTCTCCTACGAGCAGTACTTC; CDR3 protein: CASSLAWLSYEQYF
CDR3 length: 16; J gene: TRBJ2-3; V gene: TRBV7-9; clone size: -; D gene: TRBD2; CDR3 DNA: TGTGCCAGCAGCCTCGGACTAGCGGGGCGCAAAGATACGCAGTATTTT; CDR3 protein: CASSLGLAGRKDTQYF
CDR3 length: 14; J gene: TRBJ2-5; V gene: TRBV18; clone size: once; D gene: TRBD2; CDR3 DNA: TGTGCCAGCTCACCGCGGGAGGGCCAGAAGACCCAGTACTTC; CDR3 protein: CASSPREGQKTQYF
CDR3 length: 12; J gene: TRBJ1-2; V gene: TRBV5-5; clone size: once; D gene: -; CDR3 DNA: TGTGCCAGCAGCTTTCAGGGACCTGGCTACACCTTC; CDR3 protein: CASSFQGPGYTF
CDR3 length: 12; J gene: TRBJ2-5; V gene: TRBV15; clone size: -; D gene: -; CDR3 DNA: TGTGCCACCAGCACGTACCAAGAGACCCAGTACTTC; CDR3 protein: CATSTYQETQYF
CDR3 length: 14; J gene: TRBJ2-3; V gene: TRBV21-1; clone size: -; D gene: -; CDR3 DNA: TGTGCCAGCAGGGGGACCTCTAGCACAGATACGCAGTATTTT; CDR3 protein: CASRGTSSTDTQYF
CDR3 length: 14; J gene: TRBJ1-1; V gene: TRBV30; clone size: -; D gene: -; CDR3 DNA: TGTGCCTGGAGTCGACGAGGGATGAATTCTGAAGCTTTCTTT; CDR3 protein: CAWSRRGMNSEAFF
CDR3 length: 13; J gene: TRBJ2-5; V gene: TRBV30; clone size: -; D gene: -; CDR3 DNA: TGTGCCTGGAGTGGGCAGGGTATTGAGACCCAGTACTTC; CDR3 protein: CAWSGQGIETQYF
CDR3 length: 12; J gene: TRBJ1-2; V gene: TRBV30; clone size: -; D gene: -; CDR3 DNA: TGTGCCTGGAGTTCGACGGGCGGTGGCTACACCTTC; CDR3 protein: CAWSSTGGGYTF
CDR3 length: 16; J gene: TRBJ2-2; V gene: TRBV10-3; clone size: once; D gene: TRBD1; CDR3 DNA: TGTGCCATCAGTGAGAGGGGACAGGGAAACACCGGGGAGCTGTTTTTT; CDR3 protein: CAISERGQGNTGELFF
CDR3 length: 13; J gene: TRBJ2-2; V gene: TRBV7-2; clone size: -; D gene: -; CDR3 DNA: TGTGCCAGCAGCTTCCCGAACACCGGGGAGCTGTTTTTT; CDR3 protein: CASSFPNTGELFF
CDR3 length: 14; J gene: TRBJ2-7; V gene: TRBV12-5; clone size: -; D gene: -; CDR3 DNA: TGTGCTAGTGGTTTGGATCCCTTCTCCTACGAGCAGTACTTC; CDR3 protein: CASGLDPFSYEQYF
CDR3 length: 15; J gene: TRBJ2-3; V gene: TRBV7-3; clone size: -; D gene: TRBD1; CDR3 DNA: TGTGCCAGCAGCTCCGGGACAGGGACCACAGATACGCAGTATTTT; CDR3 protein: CASSSGTGTTDTQYF
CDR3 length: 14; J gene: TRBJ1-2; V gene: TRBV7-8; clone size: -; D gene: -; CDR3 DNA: TGTGCCAGCAGCTTAAGGGCCATTTGGGACGGCTACACCTTC; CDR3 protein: CASSLRAIWDGYTF
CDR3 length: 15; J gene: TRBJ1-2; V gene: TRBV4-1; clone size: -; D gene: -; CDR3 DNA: TGCGCCAGCAGCCCTTACAGGGAAGCTAACTATGGCTACACCTTC; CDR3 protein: CASSPYREANYGYTF
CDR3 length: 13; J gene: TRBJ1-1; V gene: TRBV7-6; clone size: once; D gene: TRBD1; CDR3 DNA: TGTGCCAGCAGCCAGGGACAGGGCGCTGAAGCTTTCTTT; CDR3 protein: CASSQGQGAEAFF
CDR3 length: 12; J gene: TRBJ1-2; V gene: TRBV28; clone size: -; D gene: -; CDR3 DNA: TGTGCCAGCAGCCAGGCAGACTATGGCTACACCTTC; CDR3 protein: CASSQADYGYTF
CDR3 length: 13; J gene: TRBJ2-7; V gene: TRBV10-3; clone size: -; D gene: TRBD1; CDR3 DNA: TGTGCCATCAGTGGACAGGGTACCTACGAGCAGTACTTC; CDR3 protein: CAISGQGTYEQYF
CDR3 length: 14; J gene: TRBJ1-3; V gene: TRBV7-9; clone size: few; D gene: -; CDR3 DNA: TGTGCCAGCAGCTTAGCAGGGGATGGAAACACCATATATTTT; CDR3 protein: CASSLAGDGNTIYF
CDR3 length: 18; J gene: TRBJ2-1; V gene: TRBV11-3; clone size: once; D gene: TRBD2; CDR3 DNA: TGTGCCAGCAGCTTACCGAGTCTAGCGGGAGGAGCCTACAATGAGCAGTTCTTC; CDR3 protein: CASSLPSLAGGAYNEQFF
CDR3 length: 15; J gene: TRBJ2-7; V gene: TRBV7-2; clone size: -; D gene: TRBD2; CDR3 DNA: TGTGCCAGCACCTTTACGGGGGGGGGCTCCTACGAGCAGTACTTC; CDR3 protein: CASTFTGGGSYEQYF
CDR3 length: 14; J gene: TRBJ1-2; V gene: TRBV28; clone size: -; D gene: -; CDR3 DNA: TGTGCCAGCAGTTTTGGGGGCTCAGGACGGGGCTACACCTTC; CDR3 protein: CASSFGGSGRGYTF
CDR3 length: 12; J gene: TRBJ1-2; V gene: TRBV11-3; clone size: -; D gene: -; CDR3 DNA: TGTGCCAGCAGCTTAGGTGGCTCCGGCTACACCTTC; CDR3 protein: CASSLGGSGYTF
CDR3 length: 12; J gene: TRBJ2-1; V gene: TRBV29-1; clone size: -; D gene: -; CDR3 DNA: TGCAGCGTTGAACAGGGTTACAATGAGCAGTTCTTC; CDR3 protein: CSVEQGYNEQFF
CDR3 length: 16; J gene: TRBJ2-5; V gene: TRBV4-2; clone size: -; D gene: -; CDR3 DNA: TGTGCCAGCAGCCAAGATATAGGGAGATGGCAAGAGACCCAGTACTTC; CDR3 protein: CASSQDIGRWQETQYF
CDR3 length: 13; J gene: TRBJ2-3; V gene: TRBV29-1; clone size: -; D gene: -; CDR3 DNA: TGCAGCGTTGATGGGGGGAGCACAGATACGCAGTATTTT; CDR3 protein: CSVDGGSTDTQYF
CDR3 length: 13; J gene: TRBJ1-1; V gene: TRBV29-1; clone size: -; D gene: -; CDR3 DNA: TGCAGCGTTGATACGGCAGTTAACACTGAAGCTTTCTTT; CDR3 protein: CSVDTAVNTEAFF
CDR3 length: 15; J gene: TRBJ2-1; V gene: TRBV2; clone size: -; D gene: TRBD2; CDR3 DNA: TGTGCCAGCAGCGGCATACGGGGGGACCACAATGAGCAGTTCTTC; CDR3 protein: CASSGIRGDHNEQFF
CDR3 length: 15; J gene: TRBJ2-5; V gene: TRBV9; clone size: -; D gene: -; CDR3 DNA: TGTGCCAGCAGCCCCCGGGTGAGGGGGGAAGAGACCCAGTACTTC; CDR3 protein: CASSPRVRGEETQYF
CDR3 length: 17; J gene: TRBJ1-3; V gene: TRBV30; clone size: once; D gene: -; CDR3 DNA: TGTGCCTGGAGTAGATCCCGGACAGCCCTATCAGGAAACACCATATATTTT; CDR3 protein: CAWSRSRTALSGNTIYF
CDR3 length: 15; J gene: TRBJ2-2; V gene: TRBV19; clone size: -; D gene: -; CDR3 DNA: TGTGCCAGTAGTATAGTTGGAAGGCTCACCGGGGAGCTGTTTTTT; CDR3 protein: CASSIVGRLTGELFF
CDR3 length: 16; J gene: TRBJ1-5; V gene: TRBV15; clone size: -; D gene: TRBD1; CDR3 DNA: TGTGCCACCAGCAGAGATCAGCCAGGGGGAAATCAGCCCCAGCATTTT; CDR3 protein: CATSRDQPGGNQPQHF
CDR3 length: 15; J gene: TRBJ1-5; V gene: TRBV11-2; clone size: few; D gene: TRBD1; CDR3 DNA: TGTGCCAGCAGCCCGACAGGGGGCTACGGTCAGCCCCAGCATTTT; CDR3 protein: CASSPTGGYGQPQHF
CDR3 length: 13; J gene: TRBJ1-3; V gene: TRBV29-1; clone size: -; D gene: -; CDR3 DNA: TGCAGCGTGGAAGCCAACTCTGGAAACACCATATATTTT; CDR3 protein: CSVEANSGNTIYF
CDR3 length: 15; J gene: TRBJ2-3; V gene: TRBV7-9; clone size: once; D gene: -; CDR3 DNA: TGTGCCAGCAGCTCTCTGTCCCAGGGGTCAGATACGCAGTATTTT; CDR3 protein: CASSSLSQGSDTQYF
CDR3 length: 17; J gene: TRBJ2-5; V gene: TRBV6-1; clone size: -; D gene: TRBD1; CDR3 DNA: TGTGCCAGCAGTGGGGGGACAGGGGGAGCTTCCCAAGAGACCCAGTACTTC; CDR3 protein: CASSGGTGGASQETQYF
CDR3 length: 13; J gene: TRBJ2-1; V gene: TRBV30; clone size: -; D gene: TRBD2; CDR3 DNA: TGTGCCTGGAGTGTAGTAGGCGGACTAGGGCAGTTCTTC; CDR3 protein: CAWSVVGGLGQFF
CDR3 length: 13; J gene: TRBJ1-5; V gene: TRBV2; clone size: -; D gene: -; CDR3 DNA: TGTGCCAGCAGTCGGGACGCCAATCAGCCCCAGCATTTT; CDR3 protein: CASSRDANQPQHF
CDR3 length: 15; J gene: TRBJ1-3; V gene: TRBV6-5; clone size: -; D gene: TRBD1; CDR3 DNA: TGTGCCAGCAGACCAGGGGGTACCTCTGGAAACACCATATATTTT; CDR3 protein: CASRPGGTSGNTIYF
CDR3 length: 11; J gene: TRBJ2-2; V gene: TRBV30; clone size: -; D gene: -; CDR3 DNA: TGTGCCTGGAAGGATCGCGGGGAGCTGTTTTTT; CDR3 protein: CAWKDRGELFF
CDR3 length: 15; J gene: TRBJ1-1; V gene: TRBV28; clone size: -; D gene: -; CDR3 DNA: TGTGCCAGCAGTTTATCTGGGGTAGGGAACACTGAAGCTTTCTTT; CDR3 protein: CASSLSGVGNTEAFF
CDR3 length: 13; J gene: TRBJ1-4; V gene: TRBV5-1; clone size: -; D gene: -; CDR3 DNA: TGCGCCAGCAGCCTAGGCGTGGATGAAAAACTGTTTTTT; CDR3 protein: CASSLGVDEKLFF
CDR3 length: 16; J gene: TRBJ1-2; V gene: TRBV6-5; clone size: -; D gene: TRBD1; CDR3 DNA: TGTGCCAGCAGTTGGCTGGGACAGGGAAGGGAGGGTGGCTACACCTTC; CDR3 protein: CASSWLGQGREGGYTF
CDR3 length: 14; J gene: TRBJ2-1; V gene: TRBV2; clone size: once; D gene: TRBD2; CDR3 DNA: TGTGCCAGCAGGGGGGGGACTAGCGGAACTGAGCAGTTCTTC; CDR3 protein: CASRGGTSGTEQFF
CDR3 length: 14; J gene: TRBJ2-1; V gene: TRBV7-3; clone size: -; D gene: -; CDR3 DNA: TGTGCCAGCAGCTTAACGTTAGGAGTCAGTGAGCAGTTCTTC; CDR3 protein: CASSLTLGVSEQFF